This TCR beta chain was found in a study of T cells in Graves' hyperthyroidism and ophthalmopathy. V gave up 1 base and J gave up 4 bases; unmatched junction bases: 5. Germline-derived CDR1 and CDR2 are SGDLS and YYNGEE. This CDR3 spans 14 amino acids. Ten or more counts support this clonotype. Using RNA transcripts as the source, TCR beta CDR3 regions were amplified. HTBI primers drove first-round RT-PCR of the TCR CDR3. TCRdb redid the calling of the multiplex PCR reads with MiXCR, one entry per CDR3 protein. Among roughly 500,000 distinct CDR3 sequences listed, about 45% were seen once. The origin of this receptor is an adult woman with Graves' disease, either hyperthyroidism or ophthalmopathy (not recorded which). The sample consisted of peripheral blood or thyroid tissue (not recorded which). The J gene is TRBJ2-7, the V gene TRBV9, with 7 nucleotides matching TRBD2. This CDR3 reads CASSVSGGSYEQYF. CDR3 nucleotides: TGTGCCAGCAGCGTATCGGGCGGGAGTTACGAGCAGTACTTC.